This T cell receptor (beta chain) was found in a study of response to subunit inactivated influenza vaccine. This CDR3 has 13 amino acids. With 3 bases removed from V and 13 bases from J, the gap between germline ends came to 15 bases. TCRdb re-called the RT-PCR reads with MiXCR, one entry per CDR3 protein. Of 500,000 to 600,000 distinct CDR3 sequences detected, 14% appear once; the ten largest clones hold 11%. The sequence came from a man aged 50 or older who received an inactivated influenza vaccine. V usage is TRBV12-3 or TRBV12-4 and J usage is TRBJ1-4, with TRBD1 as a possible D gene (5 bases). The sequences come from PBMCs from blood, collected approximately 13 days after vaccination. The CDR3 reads CASSLYGAQRLFF. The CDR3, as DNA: TGTGCCAGCAGTTTGTACGGGGCTCAACGACTGTTTTTT.